Presented here are 25 T cell receptor beta chains from one specimen sequenced in a study of beta chain features in type 1 diabetes (dated by TCRdb to the late 2010s). Receptors were amplified or captured by the immunoSEQ multiplex PCR assay. The High Capacity cDNA Reverse Transcription Kit was used to reverse transcribe all of the isolated RNA, meaning that expressed TCRB transcripts were what got sequenced. In its TCRdb copy, this immuneACCESS table keeps in-frame sequences only and misses some clones. Where compared with another copy, unresolved V genes explain less than half of these, and the others have no known cause. This sample gives 130,000 to 150,000 clones in total; 10% of them show up just once. The ten largest make up under 1.5% of the sample. Sequenced material: naive CD4+ T cells from blood. According to the study, the label for this sample's cell subset or site signals: true naive CD4+ T cells. The source is a man younger than 35 in good health.

This clone was counted only a few times. This chain connects TRBV4-2 to TRBJ2-3; D not resolved. CDR1 and CDR2 (germline): LGHNA, YNFKEQ. Trimming stripped 3 bases from V and 0 bases from J, with 7 bases between. CDR3 length: 14 residues. The CDR3 coding sequence is TGTGCCAGCAGCCACCAACACAGCACAGATACGCAGTATTTT. Translated: CASSHQHSTDTQYF.

V and J are TRBV11-3 and TRBJ2-1; TRBD2 is a possible D gene (5 bases). In germline, CDR1 is SGHNT, CDR2 YENEEA. CDR3 length equals 13 residues. V lost 5 bases, J lost 4 bases, and 9 bases lay in between. Here the CDR3 DNA reads TGTGCCAGCAGCCGACTACCGTACAATGAGCAGTTCTTC. Residues: CASSRLPYNEQFF.

This clone has just a few counts. The chain employs TRBV7-9 and TRBJ1-1; D is possibly TRBD1 (5 bases). This CDR3 contains 13 residues. V gave up 4 bases and J gave up 3 bases, with 9 bases separating them. Germline CDR1 is SEHNR and CDR2 is FQNEAQ (reference sequence). CDR3 in DNA: TGTGCCAGCAGCTCGACAGAACACACTGAAGCTTTCTTT. As protein: CASSSTEHTEAFF.

This clone was seen a handful of times. The chain is built from TRBV6-5 and TRBJ2-3; D perhaps matches TRBD2 (7 bases). The CDR3 totals 14 residues. CDR1 and CDR2 (germline): MNHEY, SVGAGI. V was shortened by 2 bases and J by 7 bases, with 13 bases between the two germline ends. Here the CDR3 DNA reads TGTGCCAGCAGTTACGTGGGGGGGCCTTATACGCAGTATTTT. Protein product: CASSYVGGPYTQYF.

The CDR3 protein is CASSLGSSGGSYEQYF. The CDR3 DNA follows: TGTGCCAGCAGCTTGGGATCGAGCGGGGGGTCCTACGAGCAGTACTTC. The chain combines TRBV5-4 with TRBJ2-7, with 9 bases lining up with TRBD2. The CDR3 spans 16 residues. V dropped 0 bases and J dropped 1; count of bases not matched to a gene: 5. The V gene's germline CDR1 is SGHNT and CDR2 YYREEE (reference sequence).

As DNA, the CDR3 is TGTGCCAGCAGCTTAGGAGATGAGCAGCCAGGACTGTTTTTT. It encodes CASSLGDEQPGLFF. V usage is TRBV7-9 and J usage is TRBJ1-4; D not certain. This CDR3 comprises 14 residues. Trimming left V 1 base short and J 13 bases short, with 16 bases between. Germline-derived CDR1 and CDR2 are SEHNR and FQNEAQ (reference sequence). Variable domain in full (rest from reference TRBV7-9 and TRBJ1-4): DTGVSQNPRHKITKRGQNVTFRCDPISEHNRLYWYRQTLGQGPEFLTYFQNEAQLEKSRLLSDRFSAERPKGSFSTLEIQRTEQGDSAMYLCASSLGDEQPGLFFGSGTQLSVL.

This clone was counted many times. The chain links TRBV19 to TRBJ2-6; D is possibly TRBD1 (6 bases). Trimming stripped 4 bases from V and 4 bases from J, with 8 bases between. Per germline, CDR1 LNHDA and CDR2 SQIVND (reference sequence). The CDR3 runs to 14 residues. The CDR3: CASSTGVGANVLTF. The CDR3 DNA reads TGTGCCAGTAGTACAGGGGTCGGGGCCAACGTCCTGACTTTC.

The V and J genes are TRBV7-2 and TRBJ1-2; D is undetermined. Per germline, CDR1 SGHTA and CDR2 FQGNSA. Between the trimmed V and J ends, which lost 5 bases and 4 bases, there was a span of 11 bases. CDR3 length equals 13 residues. The CDR3 region is CASSQDNLYGYTF. The CDR3 nucleotides read TGTGCCAGCAGCCAAGACAACCTCTATGGCTACACCTTC. Drawing the rest from reference TRBV7-2 and TRBJ1-2, the complete variable domain is GAGVSQSPSNKVTEKGKDVELRCDPISGHTALYWYRQSLGQGLEFLIYFQGNSAPDKSGLPSDRFSAERTGGSVSTLTIQRTQQEDSAVYLCASSQDNLYGYTFGSGTRLTVV.

V usage is TRBV5-1 and J usage is TRBJ2-1; 8 nucleotides align to TRBD2. With V trimmed by 8 bases and J by 2 bases, 6 bases remained unmatched. The germline CDR1 and CDR2 sequences are SGHRS and YFSETQ. The CDR3 sequence is 14 residues long. The CDR3 sequence is CARGRGGPYNEQFF. In DNA form, the CDR3 reads TGCGCCAGGGGACGGGGGGGCCCCTACAATGAGCAGTTCTTC.

This clone was detected a few times. The chain carries TRBV19 and TRBJ2-7, with D possibly TRBD1 on 5 matching bases. V dropped 3 bases and J dropped 3 bases, with 15 bases sitting between them. The CDR3 contains 15 residues. CDR1 and CDR2 from the germline V gene are LNHDA and SQIVND (reference sequence). This CDR3 is CASSIGQGWYYEQYF. The CDR3 DNA reads TGTGCCAGTAGTATCGGACAAGGCTGGTACTACGAGCAGTACTTC. The variable domain in full, with the rest retrieved from reference TRBV19 and TRBJ2-7, is DGGITQSPKYLFRKEGQNVTLSCEQNLNHDAMYWYRQDPGQGLRLIYYSQIVNDFQKGDIAEGYSVSREKKESFPLTVTSAQKNPTAFYLCASSIGQGWYYEQYFGPGTRLTVT.

The rearrangement joins TRBV4-3 to TRBJ2-6; D ambiguous. Germline loops: CDR1 LGHNA, CDR2 YSLEER. This CDR3 contains 18 residues. V was clipped by 0 bases and J by 2 bases, with 14 bases between them. The CDR3, as DNA: TGCGCCAGCAGCCAAGACCCACCAACGGTGGCTGGGGCCAACGTCCTGACTTTC. Its translation is CASSQDPPTVAGANVLTF.

The chain combines TRBV25-1 with TRBJ1-2; the match to TRBD1 covers 11 bases. CDR3 length equals 16 residues. Germline CDR1 reads MGHDK; CDR2 reads SYGVNS. The J segment lost 4 bases and the V segment lost 2 bases, leaving 6 bases of the junction unmatched. The CDR3 DNA follows: TGTGCCAGCAGTGAACCTGGGACAGGGGGGGTCTATGGCTACACCTTC. Amino acid sequence: CASSEPGTGGVYGYTF.

J is TRBJ1-4 and V is TRBV5-1; 10 nucleotides line up with TRBD1. The CDR3 contains 14 residues. Germline V lookup: CDR1 SGHRS, CDR2 YFSETQ. Losses at the gene ends were 4 bases for V and 8 bases for J; bases not matched to a gene: 5. In DNA form, the CDR3 reads TGCGCCAGCAGCCCGGGACAGGGGAGCGAAAAACTGTTTTTT. Translating it yields CASSPGQGSEKLFF. Variable domain in full (rest from reference TRBV5-1 and TRBJ1-4): KAGVTQTPRYLIKTRGQQVTLSCSPISGHRSVSWYQQTPGQGLQFLFEYFSETQRNKGNFPGRFSGRQFSNSRSEMNVSTLELGDSALYLCASSPGQGSEKLFFGSGTQLSVL.

This clone has a handful of counts. The rearrangement links TRBV18 to TRBJ1-1, with 7 bases fitting TRBD1. CDR3 size: 15 residues. J gave up 3 bases and V 2 bases, and 6 bases lay outside the gene matches. CDR1 and CDR2 from the germline V gene are KGHSH and LQKENI. The CDR3 DNA sequence: TGTGCCAGCTCACCAGGAGGGGGCTCGGACACTGAAGCTTTCTTT. Its translation: CASSPGGGSDTEAFF.

This clone was detected many times. The chain links TRBV30 to TRBJ2-1, with unresolved D. The length of the CDR3 is 12 residues. Germline CDR1 is GTSNPN and CDR2 is SVGIG (reference sequence). Trimming took 1 base from V and 10 from J, leaving 11 bases between them. The CDR3, as DNA: TGTGCCTGGAGTGCCCCCCCCAGGGAGCAGTTCTTC. Translated, it gives CAWSAPPREQFF.

V gene TRBV28 combines with J gene TRBJ2-7, with 14 bases that match TRBD2. The length of the CDR3 is 16 residues. The junction had 7 bases not matched to a gene; V was cut back by 6 bases and J by 3 bases. Germline lookup yields CDR1 MDHEN and CDR2 SYDVKM. CDR3 loop: CASRTGLAGEGYEQYF. The CDR3 bases are TGTGCCAGCAGAACGGGACTAGCGGGGGAGGGCTACGAGCAGTACTTC.

The genes are TRBV16 and TRBJ2-7; the D gene is possibly TRBD1 (6 bases). The CDR3 is made up of 15 amino acids. Per the germline V gene, CDR1 is KGHSY and CDR2 is FQNENV. V was cut by 0 bases and J by 0 bases, with 9 bases left in between. CDR3 nucleotide sequence: TGTGCCAGCAGCCAATCGGACAGCCTCTCCTACGAGCAGTACTTC. Protein product: CASSQSDSLSYEQYF.

The V and J genes are TRBV6-5 and TRBJ2-7, with 9 bases that match TRBD1. The junction had 8 bases not matched to a gene; V was cut back by 6 bases and J by 5 bases. The CDR3 extends over 14 amino acids. Germline CDR1 reads MNHEY; CDR2 reads SVGAGI. The CDR3 DNA follows: TGTGCCAGCAGGAAAGACAGGGGGATCCACGAGCAGTACTTC. This translates into CASRKDRGIHEQYF.

The chain recombines TRBV27 with TRBJ2-7; TRBD1 aligns across 8 bases. J gave up 4 bases and V 5 bases, and 10 bases lay outside the gene matches. CDR1 is MNHEY and CDR2 is SMNVEV in the germline V gene (reference sequence). The CDR3 contains 15 residues. CDR3 protein: CASSPSGTGGYEQYF. Written as DNA, the CDR3 is TGTGCCAGCAGTCCATCCGGTACAGGGGGGTACGAGCAGTACTTC.

This clone was seen a few times. V usage is TRBV6-6 and J usage is TRBJ1-5, with 7 bases aligning to TRBD1. The V gene's germline CDR1 is MNHNY and CDR2 SVGAGI (reference sequence). The junction had 8 bases not matched to a gene; V was cut back by 6 bases and J by 6 bases. The CDR3 loop spans 14 amino acids. The CDR3 bases are TGTGCCAGCAGATTTGCGACAGGGAGTCAGCCCCAGCATTTT. Protein sequence: CASRFATGSQPQHF.

The chain carries TRBV20-1 and TRBJ2-7; D perhaps matches TRBD2 (6 bases). With 6 bases removed from V and 4 bases from J, the gap between germline ends came to 10 bases. Germline CDR1 and CDR2: DFQATT and SNEGSKA (reference sequence). The CDR3 is 11 amino acids. This CDR3 is CSATGTYEQYF. CDR3 bases: TGCAGTGCAACCGGGACTTACGAGCAGTACTTC.

The chain couples TRBV5-1 to TRBJ1-5, with TRBD1 identical over 8 bases. This CDR3 is built from 15 residues. CDR1 and CDR2 from the germline V gene are SGHRS and YFSETQ. V lost 4 bases, J lost 3 bases, and 6 bases stayed unmatched. In DNA form, the CDR3 reads TGCGCCAGCAGCCCCTGGACAGGGCCCAATCAGCCCCAGCATTTT. It specifies CASSPWTGPNQPQHF.

Only a few counts were recorded for this clone. The chain couples TRBV5-4 to TRBJ2-1, with D unresolved. The germline V and J ends were trimmed by 4 bases and 7 bases, with 12 bases remaining between them. The CDR3 extends over 13 amino acids. Germline V CDR1 and CDR2: SGHNT, YYREEE (reference sequence). CDR3 sequence: CASSTQTINEQFF. CDR3 in DNA: TGTGCCAGCAGCACGCAGACAATTAATGAGCAGTTCTTC.

On this clone itself: One end of the junction varies from germline; a read error may be responsible. The chain links TRBV11-2 to TRBJ1-2; D not certain. The CDR3 contains 13 residues. Germline CDR1 reads SGHAT; CDR2 reads FQNNGV. CDR3 region: CASSFRPPGAPSF. CDR3 DNA sequence: TGTGCCAGCAGCTTCCGTCCCCCGGGAGCTCCATCCTTC.

The chain has TRBV12-5 and TRBJ2-5; 9 positions agree with TRBD2. The ends lost 2 bases at V and 4 bases at J; junction bases unmatched: 8. The germline gives CDR1 LGHNT, CDR2 FRNRAP. The CDR3 runs to 16 residues. Here the CDR3 DNA reads TGTGCTAGTGGTTTGATGGCTAGCGGGGATATAGAGACCCAGTACTTC. This sequence encodes CASGLMASGDIETQYF.